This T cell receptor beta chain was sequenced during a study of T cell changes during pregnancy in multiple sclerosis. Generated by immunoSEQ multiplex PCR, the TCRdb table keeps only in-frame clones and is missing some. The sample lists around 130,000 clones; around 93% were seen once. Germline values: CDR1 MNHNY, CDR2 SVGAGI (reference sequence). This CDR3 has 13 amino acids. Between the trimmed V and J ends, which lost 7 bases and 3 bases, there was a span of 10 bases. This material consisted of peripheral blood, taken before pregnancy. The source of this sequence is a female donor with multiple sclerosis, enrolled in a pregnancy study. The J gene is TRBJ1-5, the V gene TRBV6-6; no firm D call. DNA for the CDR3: TGTGCCAGCACCAACTACATCAATCAGCCCCAGCATTTT. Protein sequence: CASTNYINQPQHF.